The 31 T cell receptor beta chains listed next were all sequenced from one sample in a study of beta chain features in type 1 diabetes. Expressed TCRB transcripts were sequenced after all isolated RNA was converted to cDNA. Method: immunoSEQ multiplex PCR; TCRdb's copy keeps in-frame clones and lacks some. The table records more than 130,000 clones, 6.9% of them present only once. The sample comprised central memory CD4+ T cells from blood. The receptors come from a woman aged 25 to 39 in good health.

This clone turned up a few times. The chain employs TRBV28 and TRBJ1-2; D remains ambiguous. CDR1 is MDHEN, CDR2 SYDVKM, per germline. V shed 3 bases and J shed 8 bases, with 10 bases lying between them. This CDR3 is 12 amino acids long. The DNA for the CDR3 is TGTGCCAGCAGTTTCCTCGACTCGGGCTACACCTTC. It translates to CASSFLDSGYTF.

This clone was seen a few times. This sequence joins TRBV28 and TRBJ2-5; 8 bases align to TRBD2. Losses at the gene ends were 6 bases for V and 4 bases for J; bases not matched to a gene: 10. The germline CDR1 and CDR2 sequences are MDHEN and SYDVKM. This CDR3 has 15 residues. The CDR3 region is CASSFGGAGGETQYF. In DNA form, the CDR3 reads TGTGCCAGCAGCTTCGGGGGGGCCGGGGGAGAGACCCAGTACTTC.

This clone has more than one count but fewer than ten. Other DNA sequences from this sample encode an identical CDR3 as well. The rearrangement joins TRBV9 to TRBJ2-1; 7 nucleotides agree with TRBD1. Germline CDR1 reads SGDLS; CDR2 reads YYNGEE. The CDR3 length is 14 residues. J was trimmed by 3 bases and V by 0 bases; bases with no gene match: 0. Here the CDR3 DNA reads TGTGCCAGCAGCGTAGGACAGGGCTACAATGAGCAGTTCTTC. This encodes CASSVGQGYNEQFF. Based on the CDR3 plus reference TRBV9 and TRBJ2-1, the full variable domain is DSGVTQTPKHLITATGQRVTLRCSPRSGDLSVYWYQQSLDQGLQFLIQYYNGEERAKGNILERFSAQQFPDLHSELNLSSLELGDSALYFCASSVGQGYNEQFFGPGTRLTVL.

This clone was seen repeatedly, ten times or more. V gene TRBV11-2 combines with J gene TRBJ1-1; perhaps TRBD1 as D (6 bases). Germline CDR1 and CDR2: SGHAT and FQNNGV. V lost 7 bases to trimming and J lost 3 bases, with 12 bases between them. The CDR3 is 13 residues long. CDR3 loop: CASIETGYTEAFF. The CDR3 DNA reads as TGTGCCAGCATCGAAACAGGGTACACTGAAGCTTTCTTT.

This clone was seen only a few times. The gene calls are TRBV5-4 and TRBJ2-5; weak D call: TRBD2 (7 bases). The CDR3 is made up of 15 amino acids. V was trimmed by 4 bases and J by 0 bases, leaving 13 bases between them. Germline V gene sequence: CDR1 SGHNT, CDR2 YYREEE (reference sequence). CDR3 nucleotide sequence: TGTGCCAGCAGCGGGAGGGGGAGGCACCAAGAGACCCAGTACTTC. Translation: CASSGRGRHQETQYF.

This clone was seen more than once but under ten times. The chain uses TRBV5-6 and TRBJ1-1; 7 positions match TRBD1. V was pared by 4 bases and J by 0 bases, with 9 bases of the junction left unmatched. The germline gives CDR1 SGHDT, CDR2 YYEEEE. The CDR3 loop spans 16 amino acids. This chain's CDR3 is CASSLRFGTVNTEAFF. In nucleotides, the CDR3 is TGTGCCAGCAGCCTGAGGTTCGGGACAGTGAACACTGAAGCTTTCTTT.

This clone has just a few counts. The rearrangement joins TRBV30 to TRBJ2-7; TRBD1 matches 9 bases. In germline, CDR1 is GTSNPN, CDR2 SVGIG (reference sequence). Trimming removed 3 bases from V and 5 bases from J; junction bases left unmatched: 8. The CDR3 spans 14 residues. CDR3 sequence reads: CAWSPGQGAHEQYF. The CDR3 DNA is TGTGCCTGGAGCCCGGGACAGGGTGCCCACGAGCAGTACTTC.

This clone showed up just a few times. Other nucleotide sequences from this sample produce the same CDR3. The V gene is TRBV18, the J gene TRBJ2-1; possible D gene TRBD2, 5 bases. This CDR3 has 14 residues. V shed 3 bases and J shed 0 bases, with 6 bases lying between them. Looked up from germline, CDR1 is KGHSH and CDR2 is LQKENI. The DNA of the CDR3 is TGTGCCAGCTCACCGGGGAGCTCCTACAATGAGCAGTTCTTC. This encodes CASSPGSSYNEQFF. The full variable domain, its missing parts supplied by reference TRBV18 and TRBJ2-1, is NAGVMQNPRHLVRRRGQEARLRCSPMKGHSHVYWYRQLPEEGLKFMVYLQKENIIDESGMPKERFSAEFPKEGPSILRIQQVVRGDSAAYFCASSPGSSYNEQFFGPGTRLTVL.

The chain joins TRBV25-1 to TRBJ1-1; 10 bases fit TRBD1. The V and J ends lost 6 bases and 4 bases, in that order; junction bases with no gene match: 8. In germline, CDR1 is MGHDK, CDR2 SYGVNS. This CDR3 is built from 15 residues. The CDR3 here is CASRPRTGGFTEAFF. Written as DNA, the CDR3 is TGTGCCAGCAGGCCTAGGACAGGGGGGTTCACTGAAGCTTTCTTT.

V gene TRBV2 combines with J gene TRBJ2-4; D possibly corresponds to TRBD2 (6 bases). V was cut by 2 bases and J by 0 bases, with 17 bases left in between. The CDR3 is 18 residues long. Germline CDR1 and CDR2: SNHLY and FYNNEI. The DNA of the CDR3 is TGTGCCAGCAGTGAAATCTTGCCGGGAGAGGTAGCCAAAAACATTCAGTACTTC. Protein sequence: CASSEILPGEVAKNIQYF.

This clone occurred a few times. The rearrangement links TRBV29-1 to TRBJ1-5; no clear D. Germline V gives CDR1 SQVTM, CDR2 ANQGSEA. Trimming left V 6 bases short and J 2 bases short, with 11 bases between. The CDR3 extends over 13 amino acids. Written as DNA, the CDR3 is TGCAGCGTCAAACCCGAGGGCAATCAGCCCCAGCATTTT. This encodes CSVKPEGNQPQHF.

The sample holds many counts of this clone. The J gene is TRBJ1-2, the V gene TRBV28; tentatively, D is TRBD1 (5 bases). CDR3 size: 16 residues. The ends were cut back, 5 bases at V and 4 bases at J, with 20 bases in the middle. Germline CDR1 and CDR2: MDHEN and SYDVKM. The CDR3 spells CASSLPTGKVGYGYTF. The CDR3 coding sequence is TGTGCCAGCAGTCTTCCAACAGGCAAAGTAGGCTATGGCTACACCTTC.

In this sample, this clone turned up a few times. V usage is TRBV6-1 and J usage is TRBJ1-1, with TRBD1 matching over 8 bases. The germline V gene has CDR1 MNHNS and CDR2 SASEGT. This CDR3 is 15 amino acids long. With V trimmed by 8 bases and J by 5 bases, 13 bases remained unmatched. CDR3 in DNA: TGTGCCAGCCTCCCACCCGACAGGGGTTGGACTGAAGCTTTCTTT. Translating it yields CASLPPDRGWTEAFF.

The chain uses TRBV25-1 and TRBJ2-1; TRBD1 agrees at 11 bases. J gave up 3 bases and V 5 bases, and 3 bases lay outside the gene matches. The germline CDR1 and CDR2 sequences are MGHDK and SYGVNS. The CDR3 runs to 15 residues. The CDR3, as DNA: TGTGCCAGCAGTAGGGGGACAGGGGGCTACAATGAGCAGTTCTTC. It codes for CASSRGTGGYNEQFF.

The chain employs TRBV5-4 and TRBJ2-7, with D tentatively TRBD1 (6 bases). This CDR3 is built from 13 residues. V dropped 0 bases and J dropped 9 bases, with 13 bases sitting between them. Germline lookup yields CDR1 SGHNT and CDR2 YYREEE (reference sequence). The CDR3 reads CASSLGGRVGQYF. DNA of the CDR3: TGTGCCAGCAGCTTGGGGGGGCGCGTGGGGCAGTACTTC.

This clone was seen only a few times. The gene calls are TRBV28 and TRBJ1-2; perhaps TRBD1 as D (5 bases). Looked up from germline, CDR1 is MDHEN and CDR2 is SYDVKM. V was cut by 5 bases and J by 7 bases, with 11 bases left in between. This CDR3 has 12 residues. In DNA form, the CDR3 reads TGTGCCAGCAGTCCAAGGACAAGTGGCTACACCTTC. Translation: CASSPRTSGYTF.

The CDR3 region is CASGLTGLTGELFF. DNA for the CDR3: TGTGCCAGCGGCCTCACGGGTCTCACCGGGGAGCTGTTTTTT. V usage is TRBV7-2 and J usage is TRBJ2-2; D is uncertain. The CDR3 length is 14 residues. The germline V gene has CDR1 SGHTA and CDR2 FQGNSA. Trimming removed 8 bases from V and 4 bases from J, with 14 bases in between.

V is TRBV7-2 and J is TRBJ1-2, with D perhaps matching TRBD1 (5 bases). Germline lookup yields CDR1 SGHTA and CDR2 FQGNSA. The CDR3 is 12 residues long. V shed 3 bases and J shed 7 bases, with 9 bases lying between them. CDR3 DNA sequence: TGTGCCAGCAGCTTGAACCAGGGTGGCTACACCTTC. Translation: CASSLNQGGYTF.

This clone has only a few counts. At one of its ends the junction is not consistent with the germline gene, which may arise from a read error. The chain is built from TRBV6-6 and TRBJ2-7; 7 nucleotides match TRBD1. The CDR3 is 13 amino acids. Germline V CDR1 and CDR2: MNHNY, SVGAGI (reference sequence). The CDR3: CAISDRVEGQQYF. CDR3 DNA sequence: TGTGCCATCAGTGACAGGGTGGAAGGACAGCAGTACTTC.

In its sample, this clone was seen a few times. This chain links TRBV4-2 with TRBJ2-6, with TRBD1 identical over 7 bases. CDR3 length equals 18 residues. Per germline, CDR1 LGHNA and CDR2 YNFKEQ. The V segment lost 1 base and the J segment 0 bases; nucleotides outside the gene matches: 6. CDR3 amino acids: CASSQGRQGSSGANVLTF. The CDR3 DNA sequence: TGTGCCAGCAGCCAAGGCCGACAGGGTTCCTCTGGGGCCAACGTCCTGACTTTC.

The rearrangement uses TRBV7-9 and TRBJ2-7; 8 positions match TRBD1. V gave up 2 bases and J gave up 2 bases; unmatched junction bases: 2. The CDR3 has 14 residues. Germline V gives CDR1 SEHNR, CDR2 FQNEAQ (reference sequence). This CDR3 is CASSLTGQAYEQYF. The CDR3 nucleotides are TGTGCCAGCAGCTTAACGGGACAGGCCTACGAGCAGTACTTC.

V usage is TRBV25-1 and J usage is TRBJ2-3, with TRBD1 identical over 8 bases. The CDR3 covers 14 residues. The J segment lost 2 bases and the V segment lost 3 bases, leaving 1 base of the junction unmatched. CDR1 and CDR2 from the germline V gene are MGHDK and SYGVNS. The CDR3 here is CASSDRGLTDTQYF. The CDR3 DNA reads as TGTGCCAGCAGTGACAGGGGGCTCACAGATACGCAGTATTTT.

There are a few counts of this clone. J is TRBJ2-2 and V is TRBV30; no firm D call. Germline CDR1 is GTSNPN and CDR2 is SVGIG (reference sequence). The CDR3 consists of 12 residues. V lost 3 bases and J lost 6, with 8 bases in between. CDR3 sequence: CAWRNPAGELFF. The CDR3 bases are TGTGCCTGGAGGAATCCAGCCGGGGAGCTGTTTTTT.

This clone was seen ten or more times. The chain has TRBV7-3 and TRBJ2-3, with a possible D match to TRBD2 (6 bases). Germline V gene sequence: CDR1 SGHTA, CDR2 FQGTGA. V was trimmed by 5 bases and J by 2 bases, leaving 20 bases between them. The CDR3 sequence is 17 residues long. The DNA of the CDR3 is TGTGCCAGCAGCCCAAAAACGGGGCGGGGACCCACAGATACGCAGTATTTT. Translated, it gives CASSPKTGRGPTDTQYF.

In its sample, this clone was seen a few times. CDR3 DNA sequence: TGTGCCAGCAGTTACTCGAGCTATAGCACAGATACGCAGTATTTT. Translating gives CASSYSSYSTDTQYF. The rearrangement uses TRBV6-6 and TRBJ2-3; the D is unclear. Deletions cut 0 bases from V and 0 bases from J, with 7 bases between. CDR1 and CDR2 from the germline V gene are MNHNY and SVGAGI (reference sequence). This CDR3 comprises 15 residues.

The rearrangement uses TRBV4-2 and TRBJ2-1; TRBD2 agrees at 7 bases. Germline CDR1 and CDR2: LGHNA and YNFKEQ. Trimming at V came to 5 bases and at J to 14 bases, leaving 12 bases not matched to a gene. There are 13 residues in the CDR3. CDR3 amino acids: CASSLPGGPRKFF. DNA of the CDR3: TGTGCCAGCAGCTTGCCGGGAGGCCCTCGGAAGTTCTTC.

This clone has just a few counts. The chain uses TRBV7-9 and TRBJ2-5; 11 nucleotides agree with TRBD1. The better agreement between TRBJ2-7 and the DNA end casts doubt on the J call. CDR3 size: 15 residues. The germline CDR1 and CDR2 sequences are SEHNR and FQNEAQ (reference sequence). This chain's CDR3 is CASSGPGQGAYEQYF. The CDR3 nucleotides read TGTGCCAGCAGCGGGCCGGGACAGGGGGCCTACGAGCAGTACTTC.

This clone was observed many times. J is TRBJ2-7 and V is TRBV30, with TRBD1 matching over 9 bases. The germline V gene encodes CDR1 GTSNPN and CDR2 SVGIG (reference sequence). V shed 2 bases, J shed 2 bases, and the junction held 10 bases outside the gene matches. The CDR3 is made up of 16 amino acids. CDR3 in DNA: TGTGCCTGGAGTTCCCGAGGACAGGGGAAGGCCTACGAGCAGTACTTC. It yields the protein CAWSSRGQGKAYEQYF.

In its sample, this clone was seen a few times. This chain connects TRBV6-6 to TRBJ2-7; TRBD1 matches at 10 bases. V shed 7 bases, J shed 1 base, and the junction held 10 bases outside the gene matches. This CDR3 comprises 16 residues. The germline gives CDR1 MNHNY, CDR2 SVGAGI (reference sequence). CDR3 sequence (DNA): TGTGCCAGCAACCGCATAGCGGGACAGGGGTCCTACGAGCAGTACTTC. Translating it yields CASNRIAGQGSYEQYF.

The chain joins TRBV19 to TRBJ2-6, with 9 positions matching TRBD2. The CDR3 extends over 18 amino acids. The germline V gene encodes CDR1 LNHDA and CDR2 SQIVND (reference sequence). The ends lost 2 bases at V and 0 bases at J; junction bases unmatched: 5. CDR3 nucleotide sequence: TGTGCCAGTAGTATACGGGTAGCGGGAGCCTCTGGGGCCAACGTCCTGACTTTC. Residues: CASSIRVAGASGANVLTF. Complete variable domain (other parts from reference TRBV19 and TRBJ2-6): DGGITQSPKYLFRKEGQNVTLSCEQNLNHDAMYWYRQDPGQGLRLIYYSQIVNDFQKGDIAEGYSVSREKKESFPLTVTSAQKNPTAFYLCASSIRVAGASGANVLTFGAGSRLTVL.

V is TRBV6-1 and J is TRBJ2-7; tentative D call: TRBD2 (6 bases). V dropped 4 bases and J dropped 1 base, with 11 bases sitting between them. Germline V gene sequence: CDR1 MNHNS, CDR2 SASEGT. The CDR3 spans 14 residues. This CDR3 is CASSGTSLSYEQYF. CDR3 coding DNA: TGTGCCAGCAGTGGAACTAGCCTATCCTACGAGCAGTACTTC.